This T cell receptor beta chain was recorded in a study of cytomegalovirus exposure and HLA in healthy donors. Study information: Assignment to the Caucasian-associated ancestry cluster applied to over 70% of the approximately 420 genotyped donors. Findings and limits, study-wide: In a later analysis, V- and J-gene trimming of beta chains associated with a DCLRE1C missense variant, replicated independently. The CMV antigen specificity of a few CMV-associated chains was confirmed through in vitro analysis.

The study ran its PCR with 60 Vbeta and 13 Jbeta primers. Repertoires were generated with immunoSEQ multiplex PCR, while TCRdb's copy carries only in-frame clones and drops some. The sample includes approximately 100,000 clones, more than 60% seen only once; the top ten take around 15%. As concerns this clone: Its antigen is as yet unknown.

The V gene lost 4 bases and the J gene lost 3 bases, with 16 bases spanning the gap. Germline V gene lookup returns CDR1 SEHNR and CDR2 FQNEAQ (reference sequence). This CDR3 is 15 amino acids long. This chain links TRBV7-9 with TRBJ2-7; a possible D gene is TRBD2 (6 bases). The TCR originated in a man between 60 and 75 years old in good health and CMV-seropositive. Input material: PBMCs. CDR3 nucleotides: TGTGCCAGCAGCTCGCCTGGGGGAGGTCTCTACGAGCAGTACTTC. Protein sequence: CASSSPGGGLYEQYF.